Following are 31 T cell receptor beta chains from one sample sequenced in a study of CD4 T cells in relation to SARS-CoV-2 and coronaviruses. Before the COVID-19 pandemic, during about 2010-2019, CD4+ T cells were taken from unexposed donors. Isolation of CD4+ T cells took place after around 11 days in culture. Antigens for these TCRs are unknown. Here immunoSEQ multiplex PCR was the method, and the copy in TCRdb shows in-frame clones only, minus some. The top ten hold about 12% of the sample, which has 20,000 to 25,000 clones, 75% to 85% seen once. The sequenced material came from CD4+ T cells from PBMCs, cultured in vitro. The receptors derive from a human donor in good health.

This sequence joins TRBV9 and TRBJ2-5; no definite D call. Germline values: CDR1 SGDLS, CDR2 YYNGEE. The CDR3 contains 13 residues. The V and J ends lost 0 bases and 1 base respectively, with 4 bases between them. The CDR3 sequence: CASSVGVQETQYF. CDR3 nucleotides: TGTGCCAGCAGCGTAGGGGTCCAAGAGACCCAGTACTTC.

This sequence joins TRBV19 and TRBJ1-1; D not resolved. The CDR3 consists of 14 residues. Germline CDR1 LNHDA, CDR2 SQIVND (reference sequence). V lost 3 bases and J 1 base, leaving 9 bases between the germline ends. This CDR3 is CASSITATNTEAFF. CDR3 nucleotide sequence: TGTGCCAGTAGTATTACGGCGACGAACACTGAAGCTTTCTTT.

The gene calls are TRBV6-1 and TRBJ2-7; D possibly corresponds to TRBD2 (6 bases). The CDR3 sequence is 15 residues long. Germline-derived CDR1 and CDR2 are MNHNS and SASEGT. Trimming pared 1 base from V and 4 bases from J, leaving 14 bases between. Here the CDR3 reads CASSEGWLALYEQYF. CDR3 nucleotide sequence: TGTGCCAGCAGTGAAGGTTGGCTAGCGCTTTACGAGCAGTACTTC.

CDR3 sequence: CASSEYLATFF. In DNA form, the CDR3 reads TGTGCCAGCAGTGAATATTTAGCAACTTTCTTT. The genes are TRBV2 and TRBJ1-1; D remains ambiguous. Deletions cut 2 bases from V and 12 bases from J, with 10 bases between. Germline values: CDR1 SNHLY, CDR2 FYNNEI. The CDR3 contains 11 residues.

This chain joins TRBV5-6 and TRBJ1-2; D not certain. V dropped 7 bases and J dropped 1 base, with 11 bases sitting between them. In germline, CDR1 is SGHDT, CDR2 YYEEEE. This CDR3 contains 13 residues. The CDR3 region is CASQPRGNYGYTF. The CDR3 DNA reads TGTGCCAGCCAACCACGGGGTAACTATGGCTACACCTTC.

This clone was observed a few times. The chain joins TRBV9 to TRBJ2-7; possibly TRBD2 for D (6 bases). Per the germline V gene, CDR1 is SGDLS and CDR2 is YYNGEE. The CDR3 is made up of 12 amino acids. The V and J ends lost 3 bases and 7 bases respectively, with 11 bases between them. The CDR3 coding sequence is TGTGCCAGCAGCGCCGAGGGAGGAGAGCAGTACTTC. Its protein is CASSAEGGEQYF.

This clone was counted between two and nine times. This sequence joins TRBV6-1 and TRBJ1-4; D gene unclear. The germline V gene encodes CDR1 MNHNS and CDR2 SASEGT. This CDR3 region has 13 residues. The V gene lost 1 base and the J gene lost 10 bases, with 10 bases spanning the gap. Here the CDR3 DNA reads TGTGCCAGCAGTGAAGGGCTCCAACGAAAACTGTTTTTT. Its translation: CASSEGLQRKLFF.

V gene TRBV5-4 combines with J gene TRBJ2-2; tentative D call: TRBD1 (6 bases). The CDR3 is 15 amino acids. V was trimmed by 4 bases and J by 1 base, leaving 11 bases between them. Germline V gene data show CDR1 as SGHNT and CDR2 as YYREEE (reference sequence). In DNA, the CDR3 is TGTGCCAGCAGCACCGGGACAAGGAACACCGGGGAGCTGTTTTTT. This sequence encodes CASSTGTRNTGELFF.

The table lists this clone with a few counts. The chain joins TRBV4-1 to TRBJ1-5; tentative D call: TRBD1 (6 bases). This CDR3 spans 17 amino acids. The V and J ends lost 3 bases and 0 bases respectively, with 15 bases between them. Germline CDR1 MGHRA, CDR2 YSYEKL. The CDR3 coding sequence is TGCGCCAGCAGCCACTCGGAGGGGGGTGATAGCAATCAGCCCCAGCATTTT. The encoded protein is CASSHSEGGDSNQPQHF.

The V gene is TRBV7-8, the J gene TRBJ2-1, with TRBD2 as a possible D gene (5 bases). V lost 2 bases and J 3 bases, leaving 11 bases between the germline ends. Germline V lookup: CDR1 SGHVS, CDR2 FQNEAQ. This CDR3 contains 15 residues. CDR3 in amino acids: CASSLFRDVYNEQFF. In nucleotides, the CDR3 is TGTGCCAGCAGCTTATTTCGGGATGTCTACAATGAGCAGTTCTTC.

The rearrangement uses TRBV28 and TRBJ2-2; 10 nucleotides line up with TRBD1. Germline values: CDR1 MDHEN, CDR2 SYDVKM. V dropped 9 bases and J dropped 5; count of bases not matched to a gene: 6. This CDR3 has 14 residues. The CDR3 DNA is TGTGCCAGTAGGACAGGGGGTCGGACCGGGGAGCTGTTTTTT. It specifies CASRTGGRTGELFF.

This chain joins TRBV9 and TRBJ2-7; 8 nucleotides line up with TRBD2. This CDR3 is 14 amino acids long. J was trimmed by 3 bases and V by 4 bases; bases with no gene match: 6. The germline CDR1 and CDR2 sequences are SGDLS and YYNGEE. CDR3 bases: TGTGCCAGCAGCCCGGGACTAGGCCGCTACGAGCAGTACTTC. Translating gives CASSPGLGRYEQYF.

This clone was counted a single time. The J gene is TRBJ1-2, the V gene TRBV15, with D uncertain. The germline CDR1 and CDR2 sequences are LNHNV and YYDKDF (reference sequence). The CDR3 has 15 residues. Trimming took off 0 bases at V and 2 bases at J, with 10 bases between the two ends. CDR3 DNA: TGTGCCACCAGCAGAGAAACATCGGTGAACTATGGCTACACCTTC. Translation gives CATSRETSVNYGYTF.

V gene TRBV5-1 combines with J gene TRBJ2-1; 7 bases match TRBD1. Germline V gene data show CDR1 as SGHRS and CDR2 as YFSETQ. The CDR3 runs to 15 residues. The J segment lost 8 bases and the V segment lost 4 bases, leaving 12 bases of the junction unmatched. This CDR3 is CASSTSGGGIDEQFF. CDR3 nucleotides: TGCGCCAGCAGCACATCAGGGGGTGGCATCGATGAGCAGTTCTTC.

The chain has TRBV30 and TRBJ2-7, with D perhaps matching TRBD1 (6 bases). Trimming pared 0 bases from V and 5 bases from J, leaving 8 bases between. The CDR3 is 12 residues long. Germline CDR1 and CDR2: GTSNPN and SVGIG (reference sequence). CDR3 sequence (DNA): TGTGCCTGGAGTGTTCAGGGGAACGAGCAGTACTTC. Translating gives CAWSVQGNEQYF.

The chain recombines TRBV4-2 with TRBJ2-1, with D hard to call. Germline V gene sequence: CDR1 LGHNA, CDR2 YNFKEQ. This CDR3 is built from 16 residues. V lost 0 bases and J lost 8, with 17 bases in between. The CDR3 reads CASSQEQRLGSDEQFF. Here the CDR3 DNA reads TGTGCCAGCAGCCAAGAACAGAGGCTTGGTTCTGATGAGCAGTTCTTC.

This rearrangement joins TRBV6-6 to TRBJ2-7; the D gene is possibly TRBD1 (7 bases). CDR1 MNHNY and CDR2 SVGAGI come from the germline V gene (reference sequence). The CDR3 length is 15 residues. V was clipped by 0 bases and J by 7 bases, with 16 bases between them. The chain's CDR3 is CASSYSEGQGGEQYF. The CDR3 DNA reads TGTGCCAGCAGTTACTCTGAGGGGCAGGGGGGAGAGCAGTACTTC.

This chain joins TRBV24-1 and TRBJ2-3; 10 bases are shared with TRBD2. There are 17 residues in the CDR3. The V and J ends lost 1 base and 5 bases, in that order; junction bases with no gene match: 8. CDR1 and CDR2 from the germline V gene are KGHDR and SFDVKD. This chain's CDR3 is CATSDFPSSSGRDTQYF. CDR3 coding DNA: TGTGCCACCAGTGATTTCCCATCCTCTAGCGGGAGAGATACGCAGTATTTT.

This chain links TRBV24-1 with TRBJ2-7, with D possibly matching TRBD2 (5 bases). The CDR3 is 13 residues long. V lost 9 bases and J 6 bases, leaving 17 bases between the germline ends. Germline values: CDR1 KGHDR, CDR2 SFDVKD. CDR3 DNA: TGTGCCACCGATGATGGGAGATCCCCCGAGCAGTACTTC. Translating gives CATDDGRSPEQYF.

This sequence joins TRBV25-1 and TRBJ2-3; D gene uncertain. The CDR3 is made up of 15 amino acids. The V gene's germline CDR1 is MGHDK and CDR2 SYGVNS. The germline V and J ends were trimmed by 3 bases and 1 base, with 11 bases remaining between them. The chain's CDR3 is CASSDSYRGTDTQYF. The DNA of the CDR3 is TGTGCCAGCAGTGATTCCTACCGGGGCACAGATACGCAGTATTTT.

V gene TRBV28 combines with J gene TRBJ1-4; 11 bases map to TRBD1. V lost 11 bases and J lost 10; bases outside the gene matches: 9. Looked up from germline, CDR1 is MDHEN and CDR2 is SYDVKM. The CDR3 spans 13 residues. The CDR3 reads CASLGTGGGKLFF. CDR3 DNA sequence: TGTGCCTCTTTAGGGACAGGGGGTGGAAAACTGTTTTTT.

V is TRBV10-3 and J is TRBJ1-1; possible D gene TRBD1, 6 bases. The germline CDR1 and CDR2 sequences are ENHRY and SYGVKD. Trimming removed 2 bases at V and 11 bases at J, with 18 bases between. The CDR3 contains 14 residues. CDR3 bases: TGTGCCATCAGTGAGGCTTCAGGGGTATTAGGGGCTTTCTTT. Translated: CAISEASGVLGAFF.

The chain couples TRBV20-1 to TRBJ2-1, with D tentatively TRBD2 (6 bases). The V gene lost 3 bases and the J gene lost 9 bases, with 12 bases spanning the gap. The CDR3 spans 12 residues. Germline assignment: CDR1 DFQATT and CDR2 SNEGSKA (reference sequence). The CDR3 loop is CSASGGGSEQFF. CDR3 nucleotide sequence: TGCAGTGCTAGTGGGGGAGGCAGTGAGCAGTTCTTC.

This chain uses TRBV30 with TRBJ1-1, with TRBD1 matching 7 bases. V dropped 3 bases and J dropped 2; count of bases not matched to a gene: 3. The CDR3 has 13 amino acids. Germline CDR1 GTSNPN, CDR2 SVGIG (reference sequence). The CDR3 DNA reads TGTGCCTGGAGGGACAGGATCAACACTGAAGCTTTCTTT. Translation: CAWRDRINTEAFF.

V and J are TRBV18 and TRBJ1-1, with D possibly being TRBD1 (6 bases). V lost 3 bases to trimming and J lost 4 bases, with 12 bases between them. Germline V gene data show CDR1 as KGHSH and CDR2 as LQKENI. The CDR3 has 14 amino acids. CDR3 region: CASSPRGGGTEAFF. The CDR3 DNA is TGTGCCAGCTCACCCAGGGGAGGGGGCACTGAAGCTTTCTTT.

This sequence joins TRBV29-1 and TRBJ2-2, with no clear D. CDR3 length equals 15 residues. Germline-derived CDR1 and CDR2 are SQVTM and ANQGSEA. Between the trimmed V and J ends, which lost 2 bases and 6 bases, there was a span of 16 bases. DNA of the CDR3: TGCAGCGTTGAAATTGGACGCACTATGGCCGGGGAGCTGTTTTTT. Its translation is CSVEIGRTMAGELFF.

J is TRBJ2-1 and V is TRBV7-2, with 11 bases that match TRBD2. The germline V gene has CDR1 SGHTA and CDR2 FQGNSA. CDR3 size: 20 residues. The trim removed 0 bases at V and 7 bases at J, leaving 17 bases unmatched. This CDR3 reads CASSLAPLALAGGLVNEQFF. The CDR3 bases are TGTGCCAGCAGCTTAGCCCCTCTTGCCCTAGCGGGAGGTTTAGTTAATGAGCAGTTCTTC.

The V call is TRBV3-1 (or the pseudogene TRBV3-2), the J call TRBJ2-6, with 9 positions matching TRBD1. Germline V lookup: CDR1 LGHDT, CDR2 YNNKEL (reference sequence). V was clipped by 4 bases and J by 1 base; unmatched bases: 8. The CDR3 length is 18 residues. The CDR3 DNA is TGTGCCAGCAGCCGCAGACAGGGGGAGTGGTCTGGGGCCAACGTCCTGACTTTC. Protein product: CASSRRQGEWSGANVLTF.

This sequence joins TRBV30 and TRBJ2-5, with TRBD2 identical over 8 bases. The V segment lost 4 bases and the J segment 2 bases; nucleotides outside the gene matches: 9. The CDR3 covers 15 residues. In germline, CDR1 is GTSNPN, CDR2 SVGIG (reference sequence). The CDR3 here is CAWTAPRLAQETQYF. CDR3 nucleotides: TGTGCCTGGACCGCTCCTCGACTAGCGCAAGAGACCCAGTACTTC.

V gene TRBV5-1 combines with J gene TRBJ2-1; possible D gene TRBD2, 7 bases. Looked up from germline, CDR1 is SGHRS and CDR2 is YFSETQ. The CDR3 is 12 residues long. V gave up 2 bases and J gave up 8 bases, with 8 bases separating them. The CDR3: CASSLGGDEQFF. CDR3 sequence (DNA): TGCGCCAGCAGCTTAGGGGGGGATGAGCAGTTCTTC.

The V gene is TRBV30, the J gene TRBJ2-2; 10 positions match TRBD1. Germline CDR1 GTSNPN, CDR2 SVGIG (reference sequence). The CDR3 has 15 amino acids. J gave up 6 bases and V 2 bases, and 6 bases lay outside the gene matches. Written as DNA, the CDR3 is TGTGCCTGGAGTAGGGGACAGGGGTACGCCGGGGAGCTGTTTTTT. Its protein product is CAWSRGQGYAGELFF.